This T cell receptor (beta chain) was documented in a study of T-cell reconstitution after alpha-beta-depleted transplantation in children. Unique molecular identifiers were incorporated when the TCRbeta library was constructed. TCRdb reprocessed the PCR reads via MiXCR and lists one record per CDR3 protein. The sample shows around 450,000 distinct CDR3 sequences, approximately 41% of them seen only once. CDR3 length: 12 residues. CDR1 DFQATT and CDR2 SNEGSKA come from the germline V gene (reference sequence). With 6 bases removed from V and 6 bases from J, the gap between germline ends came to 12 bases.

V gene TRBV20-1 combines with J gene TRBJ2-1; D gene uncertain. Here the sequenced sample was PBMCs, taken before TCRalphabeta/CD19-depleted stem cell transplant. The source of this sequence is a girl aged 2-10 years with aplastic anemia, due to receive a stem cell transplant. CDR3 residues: CSAPLRSNEQFF. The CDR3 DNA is TGCAGTGCCCCCCTGAGGTCCAATGAGCAGTTCTTC.